The entry below gives a single TCR beta chain sequence along with its context. Its target is not known. Donors, healthy HIV-negative adults, lacked recent acute infections or vaccinations. Running of the assay took place at deep level. Sorted-subset replicate PCR reactions contained about 200 ng DNA, corresponding to some 30,000 T cell genomes. TCRdb's copy holds only in-frame clones and misses some; the assay was immunoSEQ multiplex PCR. Altogether some 1.5 million clones are present, approximately 98% being singletons, with the ten largest covering about 0.4%. The CDR3 runs to 13 residues. The V and J ends lost 8 bases and 0 bases respectively, with 11 bases between them. CDR1 is SEHNR, CDR2 FQNEAQ, per germline (reference sequence). These data belong to a study of shared clonotypes between healthy human individuals. Study-wide points: It was anticipated that sequencing depth would influence how many clonotypes donors shared.

The clonotype originates from a young man in good health. The chain uses TRBV7-9 and TRBJ2-7; perhaps TRBD2 as D (7 bases). The sequenced sample was naive CD4+ T cells sorted from blood. Subset indicated: CD45RA+ positively selected. The CDR3 nucleotides read TGTGCCAGCGGCGGGGGCACCTCCTACGAGCAGTACTTC. Its translation: CASGGGTSYEQYF.